The rows below give T cell receptor beta chains drawn from one sample of a study of control samples from healthy donors and cancer patients. Assay used: immunoSEQ multiplex PCR; TCRdb lists only in-frame clones, some missing. The table shows over 150,000 clones, with around 94% occurring only once. The specimen sequenced was PBMCs. The source is a man in his sixties with colorectal cancer. CDR3s leave out the opening cysteine and the closing phenylalanine or tryptophan. Expanded clones get a size class; other rows say once, few or many, or leave the size out.

. | TRBJ1-2 | TRBV25-1 | ASSEYPRSYGYT
. | TRBJ1-2 | TRBV6-2/TRBV6-3 | ASSYIPQAVGYGYT
. | TRBJ1-2 | TRBV12-3/TRBV12-4 | ASSFAGGGGYT
. | TRBJ1-1 | TRBV2 | ASKGNRVTF
. | TRBJ2-2 | TRBV10-3 | AISEGQNTGELF
. | TRBJ2-3 | TRBV7-2 | ASSLGSGGGNTQY
. | TRBJ2-2 | TRBV28 | ASSLRLTNTGELF
once | TRBJ1-4 | TRBV4-1 | ASSQGQDLRIEKLF
. | TRBJ2-3 | TRBV3-1/TRBV3-2 | ASSQDWLAGGETQY
few | TRBJ1-4 | TRBV7-9 | ASSDREDRGEKLF
. | TRBJ2-5 | TRBV10-3 | AISGQHQETQY
few | TRBJ2-5 | TRBV10-1 | ASSESGTGTQETQY
. | TRBJ2-7 | TRBV6-2/TRBV6-3 | ASSTFTHEQY
. | TRBJ2-7 | TRBV30 | AWDRGRWSYEQY
. | TRBJ2-3 | TRBV9 | ASSESGGLSTDTQY